This T cell receptor (beta chain) was observed in a study of cytomegalovirus exposure and HLA in healthy donors. Study-level findings and limits: The study flagged roughly 150 TCR beta chains as cytomegalovirus-associated.

Trimming removed 10 bases from V and 0 bases from J, with 15 bases in between. Germline CDR1 ENHRY, CDR2 SYGVKD. The CDR3 spans 15 residues. A note on this clone: The antigen is not known.

Using immunoSEQ multiplex PCR, the repertoire was profiled, and TCRdb retains in-frame clones only, with some absent. This sample has over 110,000 clones, with roughly nine tenths found just once. This sequence joins TRBV10-3 and TRBJ2-2; D perhaps matches TRBD2 (7 bases). The receptor was derived from a man younger than 30 in good health and CMV-seronegative. The sequencing sample was made of PBMCs. CDR3 nucleotide sequence: TGTGCCACCCGCCAAGGGGGGGCGAACACCGGGGAGCTGTTTTTT. The encoded protein is CATRQGGANTGELFF.